This T cell receptor (beta chain) emerged from a study of CDR3 diversity in severe acne. The sample holds many counts of this clonotype. Germline lookup yields CDR1 SGHTS and CDR2 YDEGEE. The CDR3 covers 11 residues. V shed 6 bases and J shed 8 bases, with 8 bases lying between them. TCRdb recomputed calls from the PCR reads with MiXCR, one row per CDR3 protein. Here the sample spans roughly 93,000 distinct CDR3 sequences, 45% to 50% being singletons. The rearrangement joins TRBV5-8 to TRBJ2-2; D not resolved. The sequence came from a male donor with severe acne vulgaris. Sequenced input: blood. CDR3 in amino acids: CASKPSGELFF. CDR3 nucleotide sequence: TGTGCCAGCAAACCTTCTGGGGAGCTGTTTTTT.